This T cell receptor beta chain was retrieved from a study of response to subunit inactivated influenza vaccine. In TCRdb, the RT-PCR reads were re-called with MiXCR into one record per CDR3 protein. The repertoire consists of about 650,000 distinct CDR3 sequences, with 15% to 19% occurring once and the leading ten covering approximately 10%. V lost 3 bases and J lost 0; bases outside the gene matches: 1. The CDR3 extends over 15 amino acids. The germline V gene encodes CDR1 KGHDR and CDR2 SFDVKD. In its sample, this clonotype was seen a few times. This clonotype originated in a man aged 45-65 years who received an inactivated influenza vaccine. Sequencing used PBMCs from blood, obtained 12 days after vaccination. V gene TRBV24-1 combines with J gene TRBJ2-3; TRBD2 matches at 8 bases. The CDR3 DNA sequence: TGTGCCACCAGTGATCGCGGGGGGAGCACAGATACGCAGTATTTT. This codes for CATSDRGGSTDTQYF.